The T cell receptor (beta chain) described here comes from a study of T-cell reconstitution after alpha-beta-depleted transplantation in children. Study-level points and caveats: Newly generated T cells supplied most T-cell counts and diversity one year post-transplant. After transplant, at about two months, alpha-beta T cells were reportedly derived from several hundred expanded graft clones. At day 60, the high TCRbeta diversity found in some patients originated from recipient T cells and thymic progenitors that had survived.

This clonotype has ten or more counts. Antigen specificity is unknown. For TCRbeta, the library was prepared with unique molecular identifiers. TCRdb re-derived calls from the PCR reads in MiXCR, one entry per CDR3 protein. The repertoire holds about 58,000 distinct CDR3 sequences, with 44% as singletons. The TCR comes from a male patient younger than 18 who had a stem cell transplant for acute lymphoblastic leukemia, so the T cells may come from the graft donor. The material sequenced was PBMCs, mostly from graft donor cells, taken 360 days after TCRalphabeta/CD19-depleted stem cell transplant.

The CDR3 region is CASSPNQDTQYF. CDR3 DNA sequence: TGTGCCAGCAGCCCAAACCAAGATACGCAGTATTTT. The gene calls are TRBV7-2 and TRBJ2-3; D is unclear. The CDR3 is 12 amino acids. V lost 5 bases and J lost 5, with 8 bases in between. Germline CDR1 reads SGHTA; CDR2 reads FQGNSA.